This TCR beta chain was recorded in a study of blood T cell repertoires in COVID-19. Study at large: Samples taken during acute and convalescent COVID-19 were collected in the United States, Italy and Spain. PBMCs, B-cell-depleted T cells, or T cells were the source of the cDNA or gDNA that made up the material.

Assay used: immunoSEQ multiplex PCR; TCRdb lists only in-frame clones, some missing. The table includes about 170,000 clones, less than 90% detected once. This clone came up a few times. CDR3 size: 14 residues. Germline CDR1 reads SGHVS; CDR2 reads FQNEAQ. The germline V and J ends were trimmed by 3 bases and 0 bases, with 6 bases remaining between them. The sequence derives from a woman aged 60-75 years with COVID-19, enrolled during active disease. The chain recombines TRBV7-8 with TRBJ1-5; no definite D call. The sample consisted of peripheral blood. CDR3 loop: CASSFSDSNQPQHF. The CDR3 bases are TGTGCCAGCAGCTTTAGCGATAGCAATCAGCCCCAGCATTTT.